Detailed here is one TCR beta chain. Its cognate antigen is unknown. The data were taken from a study of CD8+ T cells in alopecia areata. This CDR3 region has 16 residues. Unmatched junction bases numbered 8, after V lost 5 bases and J lost 6 bases. Germline V gene sequence: CDR1 MGHRA, CDR2 YSYEKL. The study's findings and limits: In blood and scalp, many expanded lesional clones persisted during tofacitinib. Significant decreases in scalp clonality and expanded CD8+ clones followed tofacitinib treatment. Higher clonality and more expanded CD8+ clones appeared in lesional than normal scalp.

Treatment meaning: oral pan-JAK inhibitor, 5-10 mg twice daily. Obtained from alopecia areata patients were lesional scalp punch biopsies along with peripheral blood. Investigators isolated RNA and reverse transcribed it into cDNA to act as the sequencing template. The protocol was immunoSEQ multiplex PCR, while the TCRdb copy is restricted to in-frame clones and leaves out a portion. This sample has 110,000 to 150,000 clones, with around 87% found just once. The clonotype was recovered from a human donor with alopecia areata. This rearrangement joins TRBV4-1 to TRBJ2-7; 15 nucleotides match TRBD2. The input for sequencing was CD8+ T cells sorted from blood, taken at week 4, from a patient treated with tofacitinib. CDR3 loop: CASSEVWGLAGGEQYF. Here the CDR3 DNA reads TGCGCCAGCAGCGAGGTTTGGGGACTAGCGGGAGGCGAGCAGTACTTC.